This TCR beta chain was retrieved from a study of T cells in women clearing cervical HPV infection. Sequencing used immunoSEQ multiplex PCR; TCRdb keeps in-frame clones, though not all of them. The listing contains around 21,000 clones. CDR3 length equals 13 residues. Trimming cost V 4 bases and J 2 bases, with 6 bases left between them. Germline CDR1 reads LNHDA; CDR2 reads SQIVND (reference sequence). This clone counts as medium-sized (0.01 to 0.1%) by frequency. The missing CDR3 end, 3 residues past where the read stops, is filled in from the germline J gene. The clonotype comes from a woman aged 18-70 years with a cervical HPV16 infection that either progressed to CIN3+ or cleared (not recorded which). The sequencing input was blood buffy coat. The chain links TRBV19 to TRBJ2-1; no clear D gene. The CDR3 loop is CASSSSTYNEQFF. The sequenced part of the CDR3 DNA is TGTGCCAGTAGTAGTAGCACCTACAATGAG.